The entry that follows covers one TCR beta chain sequence. The source of the sample is a study of T-cell reconstitution after alpha-beta-depleted transplantation in children. Germline-derived CDR1 and CDR2 are SGHAT and FQNNGV. The ends lost 5 bases at V and 0 bases at J; junction bases unmatched: 7. This CDR3 region has 18 residues. Construction of the TCRbeta library involved unique molecular identifiers. TCRdb re-called the PCR reads through MiXCR, storing one row per CDR3 protein. The sample lists 190,000 or so distinct CDR3 sequences; more than 12% were seen once. The specimen comprised PBMCs from the stem cell graft donor, sampled from the stem cell graft. This rearrangement joins TRBV11-2 to TRBJ2-1, with 13 bases that match TRBD2. The receptor's source is a human donor who donated a stem cell graft to a child with acute lymphoblastic leukemia. CDR3 DNA: TGTGCCAGCAGCACCAGGACTAGCGGGAGAGTCTCCTACAATGAGCAGTTCTTC. It encodes CASSTRTSGRVSYNEQFF.